A selection of T cell receptor beta chains follows, all from one sample in a study of neurological immune-mediated disorders. TCRdb independently ran MiXCR on the 5' RACE reads; one entry per CDR3 protein. The top ten hold approximately 22% of the sample, which has 30,000 or so distinct CDR3 sequences, approximately 4.2% seen once. Sequenced input: PBMCs. The receptors originated from a man aged 18 to 30 in good health. Each CDR3 is given with its conserved first and last residue. D genes are given only for firm matches. For some rows the clone size is stated as once, few or many, or as a class when expanded; others skip it.

>TRBV11-1|TRBD1|TRBJ2-3|many
TGTGCCAGCAGCTTGTGGACAGGGGACACAGATACGCAGTATTTT
CASSLWTGDTDTQYF
>TRBV5-1|NA|TRBJ2-3|many
TGCGCCAGCAGCTTCGGGACTAGCACAGATACGCAGTATTTT
CASSFGTSTDTQYF
>TRBV20-1|TRBD2|TRBJ2-5|many
TGCAGTGCTTGGGGACTAGCGGGGCAAGAGACCCAGTACTTC
CSAWGLAGQETQYF
>TRBV4-1|TRBD1|TRBJ1-1|few
TGCGCCAGCAGCCAAACCCCGGGACAGGGGGCGGCTGAAGCTTTCTTT
CASSQTPGQGAAEAFF
>TRBV29-1|NA|TRBJ1-2|many
TGCAGCGTTGTGCAGGACAGACATGGCTACACCTTC
CSVVQDRHGYTF
>TRBV5-1|TRBD2|TRBJ2-3|many
TGCGCCAGCAGCTTGGCACTAGCGGGGACCACAGATACGCAGTATTTT
CASSLALAGTTDTQYF
>TRBV2|NA|TRBJ2-5|many
TGTGCCAGCAGTGAAAGGGTTCAGCAAGAGACCCAGTACTTC
CASSERVQQETQYF
>TRBV20-1|NA|TRBJ2-5|many
TGCAGTGCTCCAGCCCCCCAGCGGACCCAGTACTTC
CSAPAPQRTQYF
>TRBV7-2|TRBD1|TRBJ2-7|many
TGTGCCAGCAGCTTATTCACAGGGGACGAGCAGTACTTC
CASSLFTGDEQYF
>TRBV4-3|TRBD1|TRBJ1-1|many
TGCGCCAGCAGCCACGGACAGGGCCACATAGGGCACACTGAAGCTTTCTTT
CASSHGQGHIGHTEAFF
>TRBV7-9|TRBD2|TRBJ2-2|many
TGTGCCAGCAGCTTGGGACTAGAGTCGTTTCTGGACACCGGGGAGCTGTTTTTT
CASSLGLESFLDTGELFF
>TRBV5-1|TRBD1|TRBJ2-1|medium-sized
TGCGCCAGCAGCTTAACAGGGGGCTCCTACAATGAGCAGTTCTTC
CASSLTGGSYNEQFF
>TRBV5-1|NA|TRBJ1-5|many
TGCGCCAGCAGCGGAACCTCTCGGGTTGAGGGTCAGCCCCAGCATTTT
CASSGTSRVEGQPQHF
>TRBV7-9|NA|TRBJ2-3|many
TGTGCCAGCAGCCAACAACTTCAGGGAACTAGCACAGATACGCAGTATTTT
CASSQQLQGTSTDTQYF
>TRBV6-1|TRBD1|TRBJ1-2|many
TGTGCCAGCAGGGGAGCGTCTATCGACAGGGGGTATGGCTACACCTTC
CASRGASIDRGYGYTF
>TRBV20-1|TRBD1|TRBJ1-1|NA
TGCAGTGCTCGCCGACAGGGGGCCATCTTGGGCACTGAAGCTTTCTTT
CSARRQGAILGTEAFF
>TRBV5-5|TRBD2|TRBJ2-1|many
TGTGCCAGCAGCTTACTAGCGGGGGAGTACAATGAGCAGTTCTTC
CASSLLAGEYNEQFF
>TRBV6-5|NA|TRBJ2-7|many
TGTGCCAGCAGTTACTCGAGTAGGGGGTACGAGCAGTACTTC
CASSYSSRGYEQYF
>TRBV2|NA|TRBJ1-2|many
TGTGCCAGCAGTGATTCGGGGAAACTTAACTATGGCTACACCTTC
CASSDSGKLNYGYTF
>TRBV5-1|NA|TRBJ1-2|many
TGCGCCAGCAGCTTTTCCGGGCCGTCCTATGGCTACACCTTC
CASSFSGPSYGYTF
>TRBV6-5|NA|TRBJ1-1|many
TGTGCCAGCAACCCCCCCCGGGTCCAAGGCACTGAAGCTTTCTTT
CASNPPRVQGTEAFF
>TRBV3-1|NA|TRBJ1-1|many
TGTGCCAGCAGCTGGGGAGGAGGTGGCACTGAAGCTTTCTTT
CASSWGGGGTEAFF